This T cell receptor beta chain was found in a study of T cell clonotyping in hematopoietic cell transplantation. Study-level findings and limits: At the given depth, recipient repertoires were over 95% de novo clonotypes. Higher Inverse Simpson Index values in graft donor and pretransplant recipient predicted broader posttransplant TCR diversity. CD4 and CD8 repertoire contributions could not be separated without sorting.

The repertoire was sequenced with immunoSEQ multiplex PCR; TCRdb's copy has only in-frame clones and lacks some. The repertoire holds 6,000 or so clones, with around 32% as singletons. Germline CDR1 reads GTSNPN; CDR2 reads SVGIG (reference sequence). Trimming at V came to 2 bases and at J to 4 bases, leaving 5 bases not matched to a gene. CDR3 length: 14 amino acids. With regard to this clone: Its target is unknown.

This TCR was recovered from a female patient aged 50-59 years who had an allogeneic stem cell transplant from an unrelated donor, so the T cells may come from the graft donor. Some clones in this sample may be carry-over from other donors' samples. This specimen was peripheral blood mononuclear cells, taken 30 days after allogeneic stem cell transplant. This sequence joins TRBV30 and TRBJ1-5, with TRBD1 identical over 7 bases. The CDR3 here is CAWSTGELNQPQHF. As DNA, the CDR3 is TGTGCCTGGAGTACAGGGGAGTTAAATCAGCCCCAGCATTTT. Complete variable domain (other parts from reference TRBV30 and TRBJ1-5): SQTIHQWPATLVQPVGSPLSLECTVEGTSNPNLYWYRQAAGRGLQLLFYSVGIGQISSEVPQNLSASRPQDRQFILSSKKLLLSDSGFYLCAWSTGELNQPQHFGDGTRLSIL.